The 24 T cell receptor beta chains below all came from one sample that was sequenced in a study of Ad26.COV2.S vaccination and SARS-CoV-2 variants. Stated treatment: about 20 received Ad26.COV2.S at low or high dose, single or two shots; roughly five received placebo; per-sample allocation not given. Sampling was done on day 63 after the first vaccine or placebo injection. Sequencing was performed with immunoSEQ multiplex PCR; in TCRdb, only in-frame clones are kept and a portion is missing. The data show roughly 420,000 clones, with roughly 90% seen just once and 3.5% to 4% held by the top ten. The sample was peripheral blood, taken in a trial of Ad26.COV2.S vaccine versus placebo. The receptors come from a person aged 18-60 years who received the Ad26.COV2.S COVID-19 vaccine or a placebo.

This chain joins TRBV2 and TRBJ1-1, with D perhaps TRBD1 (5 bases). Germline V CDR1 and CDR2: SNHLY, FYNNEI. CDR3 length: 13 amino acids. The V gene lost 7 bases and the J gene lost 4 bases, with 13 bases spanning the gap. CDR3: CASNFRGGTEAFF. Written as DNA, the CDR3 is TGTGCCAGCAACTTCCGGGGGGGCACTGAAGCTTTCTTT.

The chain is built from TRBV30 and TRBJ2-5; a possible D gene is TRBD2 (6 bases). Trimming pared 6 bases from V and 5 bases from J, leaving 16 bases between. This CDR3 has 13 amino acids. The germline CDR1 and CDR2 sequences are GTSNPN and SVGIG (reference sequence). The CDR3 protein is CACRDPGRETQYF. As DNA, the CDR3 is TGTGCCTGCCGGGACCCGGGGAGGGAGACCCAGTACTTC.

The chain uses TRBV11-2 and TRBJ2-5, with TRBD1 matching 7 bases. With 5 bases clipped from V and 5 bases from J, the junction kept 11 bases outside the gene matches. CDR1 and CDR2 (germline): SGHAT, FQNNGV. The CDR3 is made up of 15 amino acids. Here the CDR3 reads CASSTGQSRRETQYF. The CDR3 region has the DNA TGTGCCAGCAGCACGGGACAGTCCAGGAGGGAGACCCAGTACTTC.

V gene TRBV11-3 combines with J gene TRBJ2-2; unclear D gene. The CDR3 is 14 amino acids. Germline V CDR1 and CDR2: SGHNT, YENEEA. V gave up 6 bases and J gave up 6 bases, with 14 bases separating them. CDR3 in amino acids: CASSSMPYAGELFF. DNA for the CDR3: TGTGCCAGCAGTTCCATGCCTTACGCCGGGGAGCTGTTTTTT.

The V and J genes are TRBV4-3 and TRBJ2-7, with D possibly matching TRBD1 (6 bases). CDR1 is LGHNA and CDR2 is YSLEER in the germline V gene. V lost 2 bases to trimming and J lost 5 bases, with 10 bases between them. The CDR3 has 13 amino acids. For the CDR3, the DNA is TGCGCCAGCAGCCAAAAGAACAGGGACGAGCAGTACTTC. Protein sequence: CASSQKNRDEQYF.

The genes are TRBV12-3 or TRBV12-4 and TRBJ2-4; D unclear. CDR3 length equals 11 residues. The V gene lost 5 bases and the J gene lost 6 bases, with 5 bases spanning the gap. DNA of the CDR3: TGTGCCAGCAGTCCCGGAAACATTCAGTACTTC. It specifies CASSPGNIQYF.

This chain uses TRBV7-6 with TRBJ2-7; tentatively, D is TRBD1 (6 bases). Germline CDR1 reads SGHVS; CDR2 reads FNYEAQ. Trimming removed 3 bases from V and 7 bases from J, with 16 bases in between. CDR3 length: 14 residues. The CDR3 region has the DNA TGTGCCAGCAGCTTGAGAGGGGGTGTGGATGAGCAGTACTTC. Translating it yields CASSLRGGVDEQYF.

This clone was counted once. This chain links TRBV11-2 with TRBJ2-5; 10 nucleotides agree with TRBD1. Per germline, CDR1 SGHAT and CDR2 FQNNGV. Germline trimming cut 4 bases from V and 4 bases from J; bases unmatched to any gene: 3. The CDR3 is 14 amino acids. Here the CDR3 reads CASSWDRGRETQYF. CDR3 coding DNA: TGTGCCAGCAGCTGGGACAGGGGAAGAGAGACCCAGTACTTC. Full variable domain (outside the CDR3, taken from reference TRBV11-2 and TRBJ2-5): EAGVAQSPRYKIIEKRQSVAFWCNPISGHATLYWYQQILGQGPKLLIQFQNNGVVDDSQLPKDRFSAERLKGVDSTLKIQPAKLEDSAVYLCASSWDRGRETQYFGPGTRLLVL.

The V and J genes are TRBV5-1 and TRBJ2-5; TRBD2 is a possible D gene (5 bases). CDR1 is SGHRS and CDR2 is YFSETQ in the germline V gene. V was cut by 0 bases and J by 5 bases, with 17 bases left in between. The CDR3 sequence is 16 residues long. CDR3 nucleotides: TGCGCCAGCAGCTTGGCCGACCCGGTTAGAGGGGAGACCCAGTACTTC. Translated, it gives CASSLADPVRGETQYF.

This clone showed up just a few times. This chain joins TRBV4-2 and TRBJ2-7; D unclear. Germline V gene sequence: CDR1 LGHNA, CDR2 YNFKEQ. The CDR3 is made up of 17 amino acids. With 0 bases removed from V and 0 bases from J, the gap between germline ends came to 15 bases. CDR3 residues: CASSQDWAVHDSYEQYF. CDR3 bases: TGTGCCAGCAGCCAAGATTGGGCGGTCCATGACTCCTACGAGCAGTACTTC.

The chain uses TRBV11-1 and TRBJ2-2; 8 bases match TRBD1. In germline, CDR1 is SGHAT, CDR2 FQDESV (reference sequence). This CDR3 has 14 amino acids. Unmatched junction bases numbered 3, after V lost 4 bases and J lost 5 bases. CDR3 sequence: CASSSGQETGELFF. CDR3 DNA: TGTGCCAGCAGCTCGGGACAGGAAACCGGGGAGCTGTTTTTT.

The chain links TRBV19 to TRBJ1-1; no firm D call. The V gene's germline CDR1 is LNHDA and CDR2 SQIVND (reference sequence). CDR3 size: 13 residues. The V and J ends lost 8 bases and 0 bases respectively, with 10 bases between them. The CDR3 spells CASAFWMNTEAFF. As DNA, the CDR3 is TGTGCCAGTGCCTTCTGGATGAACACTGAAGCTTTCTTT.

This clone appeared a few times. The chain recombines TRBV7-3 with TRBJ2-2; a weak D match, TRBD2 (5 bases). V dropped 5 bases and J dropped 4 bases, with 14 bases sitting between them. Germline CDR1 and CDR2: SGHTA and FQGTGA. The CDR3 is 15 residues long. The CDR3 loop reads CASSPKRGPTGELFF. CDR3 coding DNA: TGTGCCAGCAGCCCCAAACGGGGTCCCACCGGGGAGCTGTTTTTT.

The chain has TRBV7-3 and TRBJ2-3; maybe TRBD2 (7 bases). The CDR3 totals 16 residues. The V gene lost 2 bases and the J gene lost 2 bases, with 14 bases spanning the gap. CDR1 and CDR2 (germline): SGHTA, FQGTGA. As DNA, the CDR3 is TGTGCCAGCAGCTTATTAGGGGGGGCGTCCACAGATACGCAGTATTTT. Translated, it gives CASSLLGGASTDTQYF.

This chain joins TRBV6-5 and TRBJ1-1; the D gene is possibly TRBD1 (5 bases). The CDR3 length is 14 residues. The V and J ends lost 2 bases and 0 bases respectively, with 7 bases between them. CDR1 and CDR2 from the germline V gene are MNHEY and SVGAGI. The CDR3 sequence is CASSYRGVNTEAFF. CDR3 DNA sequence: TGTGCCAGCAGTTACCGGGGGGTGAACACTGAAGCTTTCTTT.

This clone showed up just a few times. J is TRBJ2-2 and V is TRBV7-3, with a weak D call TRBD2 (5 bases). The V gene lost 3 bases and the J gene lost 0 bases, with 11 bases spanning the gap. Germline CDR1 reads SGHTA; CDR2 reads FQGTGA. CDR3 length: 16 amino acids. The CDR3 coding sequence is TGTGCCAGCAGCTTCAGTTCGGGGACGAACACCGGGGAGCTGTTTTTT. Translating it yields CASSFSSGTNTGELFF.

J is TRBJ2-2 and V is TRBV5-6; no clear D gene. The V end lost 0 bases, the J end lost 5 bases, and 14 bases lay between the germline ends. Germline CDR1 is SGHDT and CDR2 is YYEEEE. CDR3 length equals 16 residues. DNA of the CDR3: TGTGCCAGCAGCTTGGTCGGCCAGGACGCTACCGGGGAGCTGTTTTTT. Translation gives CASSLVGQDATGELFF.

This chain connects TRBV5-1 to TRBJ2-5; D gene unclear. The CDR3 length is 16 residues. Between the trimmed V and J ends, which lost 0 bases and 5 bases, there was a span of 17 bases. Germline-derived CDR1 and CDR2 are SGHRS and YFSETQ. The CDR3 nucleotides read TGCGCCAGCAGCTTGGTGGGGTGGCGGTTAGGGGAGACCCAGTACTTC. Amino acids: CASSLVGWRLGETQYF.

The chain joins TRBV5-6 to TRBJ2-7; 8 bases agree with TRBD1. Germline assignment: CDR1 SGHDT and CDR2 YYEEEE. This CDR3 has 17 residues. V was pared by 3 bases and J by 1 base, with 12 bases of the junction left unmatched. The CDR3 region has the DNA TGTGCCAGCAGCTCCAGGGGGCGTGGAGTAGTGTCCTACGAGCAGTACTTC. Encoded protein: CASSSRGRGVVSYEQYF.

The chain links TRBV13 to TRBJ1-4; 8 nucleotides match TRBD1. The ends lost 1 base at V and 6 bases at J; junction bases unmatched: 4. Germline-derived CDR1 and CDR2 are PRHDT and FYEKMQ (reference sequence). This CDR3 comprises 15 residues. The CDR3 region has the DNA TGTGCCAGCAGCTTAGATGGACAGGGTGATGAAAAACTGTTTTTT. Amino acids: CASSLDGQGDEKLFF.

This clone came up a few times. This CDR3 is CASSSRYLSSYNSPLHF. The CDR3 DNA is TGTGCCAGCAGCTCGCGTTACCTAAGCTCCTATAATTCACCCCTCCACTTT. V gene TRBV11-2 combines with J gene TRBJ1-6; D gene ambiguous. Trimming took off 4 bases at V and 0 bases at J, with 13 bases between the two ends. The germline CDR1 and CDR2 sequences are SGHAT and FQNNGV. This CDR3 contains 17 residues.

V is TRBV7-9 and J is TRBJ2-2; unclear D gene. The length of the CDR3 is 19 residues. Germline lookup yields CDR1 SEHNR and CDR2 FQNEAQ (reference sequence). V lost 4 bases and J 6 bases, leaving 27 bases between the germline ends. The CDR3 DNA sequence: TGTGCCAGCAGCTCTTTGAGAGAGACCGGACCAAGAGGCGCCGGGGAGCTGTTTTTT. It translates to CASSSLRETGPRGAGELFF.

This clone occurred a few times. This chain connects TRBV6-6 to TRBJ1-4, with no clear D. The V end was cut by 4 bases, the J end by 5 bases, with 5 bases between. The CDR3 sequence is 12 residues long. From germline, CDR1 is MNHNY and CDR2 SVGAGI (reference sequence). The CDR3 sequence is CASSSPNEKLFF. The CDR3 DNA sequence: TGTGCCAGCAGTTCACCGAATGAAAAACTGTTTTTT.

The chain combines TRBV6-4 with TRBJ2-2, with 8 bases fitting TRBD1. The CDR3 extends over 14 amino acids. J was trimmed by 5 bases and V by 4 bases; bases with no gene match: 3. Germline-derived CDR1 and CDR2 are MRHNA and SNTAGT. This CDR3 reads CASSGNRGTGELFF. CDR3 coding DNA: TGTGCCAGCAGTGGAAACAGGGGGACCGGGGAGCTGTTTTTT.